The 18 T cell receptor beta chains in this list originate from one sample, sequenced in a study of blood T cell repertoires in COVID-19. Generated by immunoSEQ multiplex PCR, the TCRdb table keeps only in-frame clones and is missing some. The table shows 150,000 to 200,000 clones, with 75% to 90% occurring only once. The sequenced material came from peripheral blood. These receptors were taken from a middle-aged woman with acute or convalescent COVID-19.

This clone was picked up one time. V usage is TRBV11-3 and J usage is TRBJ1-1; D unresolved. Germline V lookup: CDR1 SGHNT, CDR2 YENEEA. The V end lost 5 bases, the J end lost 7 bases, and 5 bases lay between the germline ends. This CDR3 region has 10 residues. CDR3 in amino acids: CASSTVEAFF. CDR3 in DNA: TGTGCCAGCAGCACAGTTGAAGCTTTCTTT.

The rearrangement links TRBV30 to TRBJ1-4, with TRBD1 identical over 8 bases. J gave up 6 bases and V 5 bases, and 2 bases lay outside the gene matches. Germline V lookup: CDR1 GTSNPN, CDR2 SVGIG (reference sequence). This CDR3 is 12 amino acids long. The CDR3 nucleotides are TGTGCCTGGTCCAGGGGGCATGAAAAACTGTTTTTT. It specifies CAWSRGHEKLFF.

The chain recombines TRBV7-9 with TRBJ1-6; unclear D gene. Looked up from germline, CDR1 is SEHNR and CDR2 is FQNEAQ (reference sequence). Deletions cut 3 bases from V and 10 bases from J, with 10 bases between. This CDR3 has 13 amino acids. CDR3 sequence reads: CASSLRSRSPLHF. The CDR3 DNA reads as TGTGCCAGCAGCTTGAGGTCTCGGTCACCCCTCCACTTT.

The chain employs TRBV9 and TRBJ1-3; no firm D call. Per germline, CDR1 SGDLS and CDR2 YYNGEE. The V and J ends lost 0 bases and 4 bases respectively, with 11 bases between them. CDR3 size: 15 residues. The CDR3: CASSVASNAGNTIYF. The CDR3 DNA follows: TGTGCCAGCAGCGTAGCGAGTAACGCCGGAAACACCATATATTTT. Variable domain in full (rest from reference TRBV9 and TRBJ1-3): DSGVTQTPKHLITATGQRVTLRCSPRSGDLSVYWYQQSLDQGLQFLIQYYNGEERAKGNILERFSAQQFPDLHSELNLSSLELGDSALYFCASSVASNAGNTIYFGEGSWLTVV.

CDR3 residues: CASSPTQGAGYGYTF. The CDR3 DNA is TGCGCCAGCAGCCCAACCCAGGGGGCAGGATATGGCTACACCTTC. This rearrangement joins TRBV5-1 to TRBJ1-2; 8 positions agree with TRBD1. In germline, CDR1 is SGHRS, CDR2 YFSETQ. This CDR3 has 15 residues. J gave up 5 bases and V 4 bases, and 10 bases lay outside the gene matches.

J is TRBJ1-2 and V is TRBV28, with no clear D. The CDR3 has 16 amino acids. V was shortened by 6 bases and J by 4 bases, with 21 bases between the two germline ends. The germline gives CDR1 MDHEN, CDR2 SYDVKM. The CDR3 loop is CASRATGSSLSYGYTF. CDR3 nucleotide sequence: TGTGCCAGCAGAGCTACCGGGAGTTCTCTGTCCTATGGCTACACCTTC.

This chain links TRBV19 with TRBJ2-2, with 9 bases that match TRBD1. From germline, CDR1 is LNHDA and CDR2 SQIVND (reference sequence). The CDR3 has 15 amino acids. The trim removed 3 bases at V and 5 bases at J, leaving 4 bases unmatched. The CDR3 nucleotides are TGTGCCAGTAGTATGTGGACAGGGGCGACCGGGGAGCTGTTTTTT. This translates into CASSMWTGATGELFF.

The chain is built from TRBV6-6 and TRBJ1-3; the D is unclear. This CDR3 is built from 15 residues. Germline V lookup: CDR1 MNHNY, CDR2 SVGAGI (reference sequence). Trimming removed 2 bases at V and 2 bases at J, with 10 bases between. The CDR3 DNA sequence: TGTGCCAGCAGTTACGGGCAGGCTCCTGGAAACACCATATATTTT. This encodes CASSYGQAPGNTIYF.

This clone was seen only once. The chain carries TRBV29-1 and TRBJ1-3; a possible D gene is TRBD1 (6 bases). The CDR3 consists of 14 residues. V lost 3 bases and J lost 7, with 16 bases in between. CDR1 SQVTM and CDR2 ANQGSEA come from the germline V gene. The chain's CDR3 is CSVEGTRGTNTIYF. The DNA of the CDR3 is TGCAGCGTTGAGGGGACAAGGGGTACCAACACCATATATTTT.

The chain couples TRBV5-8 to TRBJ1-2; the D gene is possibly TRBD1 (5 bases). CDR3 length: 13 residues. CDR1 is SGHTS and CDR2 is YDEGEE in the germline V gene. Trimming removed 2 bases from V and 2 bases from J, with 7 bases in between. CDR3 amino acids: CASSFDRNYGYTF. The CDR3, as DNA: TGTGCCAGCAGCTTCGACAGAAACTATGGCTACACCTTC.

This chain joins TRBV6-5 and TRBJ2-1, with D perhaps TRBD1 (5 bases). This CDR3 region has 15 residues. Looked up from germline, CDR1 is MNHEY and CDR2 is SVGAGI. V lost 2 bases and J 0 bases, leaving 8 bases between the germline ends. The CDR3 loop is CASSYRGHSYNEQFF. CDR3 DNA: TGTGCCAGCAGTTACAGGGGCCACTCCTACAATGAGCAGTTCTTC.

In DNA form, the CDR3 reads TGTGCCAGCAGTTTCGAGCGGGGGGGCAGGGATGAGCAGTTCTTC. This translates into CASSFERGGRDEQFF. The genes are TRBV28 and TRBJ2-1, with 10 bases matching TRBD2. This CDR3 has 15 residues. Germline CDR1 and CDR2: MDHEN and SYDVKM. The junction had 7 bases not matched to a gene; V was cut back by 3 bases and J by 8 bases. Full variable domain (rest looked up from reference TRBV28 and TRBJ2-1): DVKVTQSSRYLVKRTGEKVFLECVQDMDHENMFWYRQDPGLGLRLIYFSYDVKMKEKGDIPEGYSVSREKKERFSLILESASTNQTSMYLCASSFERGGRDEQFFGPGTRLTVL.

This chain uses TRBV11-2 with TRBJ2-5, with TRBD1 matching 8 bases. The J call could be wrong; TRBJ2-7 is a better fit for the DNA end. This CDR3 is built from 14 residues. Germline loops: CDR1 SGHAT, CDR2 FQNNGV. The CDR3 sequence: CASDRQGPSYEQYF. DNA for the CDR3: TGTGCCAGCGACCGACAGGGGCCATCCTACGAGCAGTACTTC.

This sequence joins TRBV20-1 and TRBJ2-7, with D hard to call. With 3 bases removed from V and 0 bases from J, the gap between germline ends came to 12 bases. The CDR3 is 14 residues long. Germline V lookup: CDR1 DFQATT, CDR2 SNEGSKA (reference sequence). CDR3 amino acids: CSASAAGDSYEQYF. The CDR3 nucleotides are TGCAGTGCTAGTGCGGCAGGCGACTCCTACGAGCAGTACTTC.

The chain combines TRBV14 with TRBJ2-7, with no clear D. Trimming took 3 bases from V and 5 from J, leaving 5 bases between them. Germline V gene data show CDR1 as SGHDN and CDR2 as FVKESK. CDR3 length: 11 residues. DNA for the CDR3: TGTGCCAGCAGCCATCAGAACGAGCAGTACTTC. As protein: CASSHQNEQYF.

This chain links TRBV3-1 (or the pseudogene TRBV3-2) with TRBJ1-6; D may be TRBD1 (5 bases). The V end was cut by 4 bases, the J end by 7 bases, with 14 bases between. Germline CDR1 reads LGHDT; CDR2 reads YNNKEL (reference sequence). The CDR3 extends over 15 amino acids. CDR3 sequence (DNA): TGTGCCAGCAGCCCATTTGGGGGGGTAAATTCACCCCTCCACTTT. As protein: CASSPFGGVNSPLHF.

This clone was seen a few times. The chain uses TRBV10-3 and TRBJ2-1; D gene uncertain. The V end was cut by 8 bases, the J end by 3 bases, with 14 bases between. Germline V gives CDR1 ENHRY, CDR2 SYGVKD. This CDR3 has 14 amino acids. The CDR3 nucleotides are TGTGCCATCCAATTTAGCCTCATCTACAATGAGCAGTTCTTC. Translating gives CAIQFSLIYNEQFF.

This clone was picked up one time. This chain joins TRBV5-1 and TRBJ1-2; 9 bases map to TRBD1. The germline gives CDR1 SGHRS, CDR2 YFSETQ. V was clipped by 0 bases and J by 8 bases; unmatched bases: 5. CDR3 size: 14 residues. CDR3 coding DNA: TGCGCCAGCAGCTTGGAGGGACAGGGTGGAGGCTACACCTTC. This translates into CASSLEGQGGGYTF. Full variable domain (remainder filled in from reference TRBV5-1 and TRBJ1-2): KAGVTQTPRYLIKTRGQQVTLSCSPISGHRSVSWYQQTPGQGLQFLFEYFSETQRNKGNFPGRFSGRQFSNSRSEMNVSTLELGDSALYLCASSLEGQGGGYTFGSGTRLTVV.